These T cell receptor beta chains were read from a single sample in a study of blood T cell repertoires in COVID-19. Data came from immunoSEQ multiplex PCR; TCRdb stores just in-frame clones and leaves some out. Of some 120,000 clones listed, around four fifths are singletons. The sample was peripheral blood. The receptors were sampled from a man aged 55 to 70 with acute or convalescent COVID-19. Both conserved end residues are part of each CDR3. The order of the fields is J gene, D gene, V gene, clone size, CDR3 protein, CDR3 DNA. A D gene is named only where the DNA matches it firmly. Some rows have no size entry. The others give once, few or many, or a class for an expanded clone.

>TRBJ1-1|-|TRBV20-1|once
CSASRRTDNTEAFF
TGCAGTGCTAGTAGGCGGACAGACAACACTGAAGCTTTCTTT
>TRBJ1-1|TRBD1|TRBV27|-
CASSKDRGIMNTEAFF
TGTGCCAGCAGTAAGGACAGGGGGATAATGAACACTGAAGCTTTCTTT
>TRBJ1-4|TRBD1|TRBV3-1/TRBV3-2|-
CASSQATRGRLGEKLFF
TGTGCCAGCAGCCAAGCCACCAGGGGGCGGTTGGGTGAAAAACTGTTTTTT
>TRBJ1-1|-|TRBV7-9|-
CASSLQGGKNTEAFF
TGTGCCAGCAGCTTACAGGGCGGGAAGAACACTGAAGCTTTCTTT
>TRBJ1-2|TRBD1|TRBV10-2|few
CATRDLGGSNYGYTF
TGCGCCACCCGGGACTTAGGGGGCAGTAACTATGGCTACACCTTC
>TRBJ2-7|TRBD2|TRBV7-3|-
CASSPRLGGGSYEQYF
TGTGCCAGCAGCCCACGATTGGGCGGGGGTTCCTACGAGCAGTACTTC
>TRBJ2-2|-|TRBV18|-
CASSPGQNTGELFF
TGTGCCAGCTCACCGGGACAAAACACCGGGGAGCTGTTTTTT
>TRBJ2-7|-|TRBV5-6|-
CASSLVGTHEQYF
TGTGCCAGCAGCTTGGTGGGCACCCACGAGCAGTACTTC
>TRBJ1-2|TRBD1|TRBV28|-
CASEQRQGSIYGYTF
TGTGCCAGCGAACAGAGACAGGGGTCGATCTATGGCTACACCTTC
>TRBJ1-5|TRBD1|TRBV27|-
CASRAQGQGIYQPQHF
TGTGCCAGCAGGGCCCAAGGACAGGGGATTTATCAGCCCCAGCATTTT
>TRBJ1-4|-|TRBV18|-
CASSPPPGSEKLFF
TGTGCCAGCTCACCACCGCCGGGTAGTGAAAAACTGTTTTTT
>TRBJ2-2|-|TRBV11-3|-
CASSLGTGQVGELFF
TGTGCCAGCAGCTTAGGAACAGGGCAGGTCGGGGAGCTGTTTTTT
>TRBJ1-2|TRBD1|TRBV19|-
CAILDRGRNYGYTF
TGTGCCATATTGGACAGGGGACGTAACTATGGCTACACCTTC
>TRBJ2-7|TRBD2|TRBV10-3|-
CAISPGRAGDSYEQYF
TGTGCCATCAGTCCTGGACGAGCGGGAGACTCCTACGAGCAGTACTTC
>TRBJ2-3|-|TRBV4-2|-
CASSQFSGGRTDTQYF
TGTGCCAGCAGCCAATTTTCCGGGGGGCGCACAGATACGCAGTATTTT
>TRBJ1-1|-|TRBV11-3|many
CASSLESHWSTEAFF
TGTGCCAGCAGCTTAGAATCACACTGGAGTACTGAAGCTTTCTTT
>TRBJ2-1|-|TRBV19|-
CASSIHYNEQFF
TGTGCCAGTAGTATTCACTACAATGAGCAGTTCTTC
>TRBJ2-3|-|TRBV14|once
CASSLGRDTSAADTQYF
TGTGCCAGCAGCCTCGGACGGGACACCTCGGCGGCAGATACGCAGTATTTT
>TRBJ1-2|-|TRBV5-6|-
CASSFGLEYGYTF
TGTGCCAGCAGCTTTGGACTGGAATATGGCTACACCTTC
>TRBJ2-1|TRBD2|TRBV5-4|-
CASSLAVSSGASYNEQFF
TGTGCCAGCAGCTTGGCCGTAAGTAGCGGGGCATCCTACAATGAGCAGTTCTTC
>TRBJ2-1|TRBD2|TRBV5-8|-
CASSRIGSGRAYNEQFF
TGTGCCAGCAGCCGAATCGGTAGCGGGAGGGCCTACAATGAGCAGTTCTTC
>TRBJ1-2|-|TRBV30|few
CAWRRQGAHPLYGYTF
TGTGCCTGGCGCCGGCAGGGTGCACACCCCCTCTATGGCTACACCTTC
>TRBJ2-7|TRBD2|TRBV5-1|-
CASSSWAGAGEQYF
TGCGCCAGCAGCTCCTGGGCGGGAGCTGGCGAGCAGTACTTC
>TRBJ1-5|-|TRBV10-3|-
CAISESSGGIYQPQHF
TGTGCCATCAGTGAGTCGAGTGGGGGGATTTATCAGCCCCAGCATTTT
>TRBJ1-5|-|TRBV18|once
CASSRDGGDQPQHF
TGTGCCAGCTCACGTGACGGGGGAGATCAGCCCCAGCATTTT
>TRBJ1-3|-|TRBV5-1|-
CASSKGTESGNTIYF
TGCGCCAGCTCTAAAGGGACTGAGTCTGGAAACACCATATATTTT
>TRBJ2-6|TRBD1|TRBV27|-
CASRRTGVAGANVLTF
TGTGCCAGCAGGCGGACAGGGGTGGCTGGGGCCAACGTCCTGACTTTC
>TRBJ1-6|-|TRBV9|once
CASSVGTALGGLHF
TGTGCCAGCAGCGTAGGGACAGCCCTTGGGGGCCTCCACTTT